Shown below are 14 T cell receptor beta chains from a single sample sequenced in a study of tumor and adjacent non-tumor tissue in lung cancer. The library came from three nested PCR rounds adapted from ARM-PCR protocols. TCRdb redid the calling of the multiplex PCR reads with MiXCR, one entry per CDR3 protein. This sample has about 120,000 distinct CDR3 sequences, with over 70% found just once. The template was RNA from unsorted bulk tissue. The specimen was lung tumor tissue. The receptors originated from a man in his 70s with non-small cell lung cancer.

This sequence joins TRBV24-1 and TRBJ2-5; D unclear. The length of the CDR3 is 14 residues. Germline CDR1 and CDR2: KGHDR and SFDVKD. Deletions cut 12 bases from V and 4 bases from J, with 20 bases between. The CDR3, as DNA: TGTGCCGCAAGTACTTCAGGTTTACTAGAGACCCAGTACTTC. Residues: CAASTSGLLETQYF.

A word on this clonotype: Relative to the germline gene, one junction end is altered; a read error may explain this. The chain is built from TRBV5-4 and TRBJ2-3; tentative D call: TRBD2 (5 bases). Per germline, CDR1 SGHNT and CDR2 YYREEE (reference sequence). This CDR3 is built from 14 residues. The CDR3 sequence: CASSILSDTDTQYF. In nucleotides, the CDR3 is TGTGCCAGCAGTATTCTTAGCGACACAGATACGCAATATTTT.

Concerning this clonotype itself: Lacking the conserved final phenylalanine or tryptophan, this CDR3 likely reflects a read error. The limits of the CDR3 on the DNA are not certain, so only TCRdb's listed CDR3 is given. The rearrangement links TRBV10-2 to TRBJ2-1; TRBD1 is the table's D call and was not checked against the DNA. The CDR3 extends over 15 residues, inclusive of both ends. Germline lookup yields CDR1 WSHSY and CDR2 SAAADI. CDR3 region: CTSRSPGPSSHGQSL.

A note on this clonotype: Germline and junction disagree at one end, which may indicate a read error. The J gene is TRBJ1-2, the V gene TRBV29-1; no reliable D call. Germline V CDR1 and CDR2: SQVTM, ANQGSEA. The CDR3 spans 14 residues. CDR3 sequence reads: CSAERVRANYGYTF. As DNA, the CDR3 is TGCAGCGCCGAGAGAGTGAGGGCTAACTATGGCTATACCTTC.

A word on this clonotype: At one end the junction does not follow the germline gene, possibly because of a read error. The V and J genes are TRBV7-8 and TRBJ2-1, with TRBD2 identical over 12 bases. CDR1 and CDR2 (germline): SGHVS, FQNEAQ. The CDR3 has 16 amino acids. CDR3 DNA: TGTGCCAACAGCTTAGCTAGCGGGGGGGCTTACAATGATCAGTTCTTC. Amino acids: CANSLASGGAYNDQFF.

V is TRBV5-4 and J is TRBJ1-5; tentatively, D is TRBD1 (5 bases). The J call is uncertain, as TRBJ2-3 better fits the DNA end. This CDR3 contains 14 residues. The V gene's germline CDR1 is SGHNT and CDR2 YYREEE (reference sequence). CDR3 bases: TGTGCCAGCAGCGTGCAGGGCCGCAATCAGTCCCAGTATTTT. It yields the protein CASSVQGRNQSQYF.

On this clonotype: A read error may account for a junction end that differs from germline. This sequence joins TRBV4-2 and TRBJ1-4, with D unclear. The germline CDR1 and CDR2 sequences are LGHNA and YNFKEQ. The CDR3 is 17 amino acids. The CDR3 coding sequence is TGTGCCACCAGCCAAGATCCGAGACCTAAGTTGGTTGAAAAACTGTTTTTT. This translates into CATSQDPRPKLVEKLFF.

Concerning this clonotype itself: This is likely a read error, given that the CDR3 carries no conserved phenylalanine or tryptophan at its end. This chain connects TRBV4-1 to TRBJ1-2, with 7 bases matching TRBD1. Germline lookup yields CDR1 MGHRA and CDR2 YSYEKL. The CDR3 spans 17 residues. The trim removed 2 bases at V and 3 bases at J, leaving 12 bases unmatched. In nucleotides, the CDR3 is TGCGCCAGCAGCCAATGGAAAGGGGGCGCGAGGCACTATGGCTACACCATC. Its translation: CASSQWKGGARHYGYTI.

This clonotype occurred once. At one of its ends the junction is not consistent with the germline gene, which may arise from a read error. The V gene is TRBV20-1, the J gene TRBJ2-3; TRBD2 matches at 9 bases. The CDR3 is 16 amino acids. From germline, CDR1 is DFQATT and CDR2 SNEGSKA (reference sequence). The CDR3 sequence: CTARGEGGGVTGTQYF. As DNA, the CDR3 is TGCACTGCCCGAGGGGAAGGCGGGGGGGTCACAGGTACGCAGTATTTT.

For this clonotype: Germline and junction disagree at one end, which may indicate a read error. The chain couples TRBV11-2 to TRBJ2-7, with 9 bases lining up with TRBD1. CDR1 SGHAT and CDR2 FQNNGV come from the germline V gene. The length of the CDR3 is 15 residues. The CDR3 is CPSSLEQGAPYEQYF. DNA for the CDR3: TGTCCCAGCAGCTTAGAACAGGGGGCCCCCTACGAACAGTACTTC.

This clonotype was counted a single time. V usage is TRBV18 and J usage is TRBJ1-1, with a possible D match to TRBD1 (6 bases). Between the trimmed V and J ends, which lost 4 bases and 3 bases, there was a span of 15 bases. Germline CDR1 and CDR2: KGHSH and LQKENI. CDR3 length equals 15 residues. The CDR3 here is CASSHLSTGYTEAFF. Here the CDR3 DNA reads TGTGCCAGCTCACACCTCTCGACAGGTTACACTGAAGCTTTCTTT. Complete variable domain (other parts from reference TRBV18 and TRBJ1-1): NAGVMQNPRHLVRRRGQEARLRCSPMKGHSHVYWYRQLPEEGLKFMVYLQKENIIDESGMPKERFSAEFPKEGPSILRIQQVVRGDSAAYFCASSHLSTGYTEAFFGQGTRLTVV.

Comments on this clonotype: The junction does not match germline at one end; this may be a read error. The chain employs TRBV14 and TRBJ1-2; D not resolved. Germline V gene data show CDR1 as SGHDN and CDR2 as FVKESK. This CDR3 has 13 residues. The CDR3 spells CPSSQTYLNGYTF. CDR3 nucleotides: TGTCCCAGCAGCCAAACATATTTAAATGGCTACACCTTC.

The rearrangement links TRBV5-4 to TRBJ2-5, with TRBD2 matching over 9 bases. Trimming cost V 1 base and J 5 bases; bases outside gene matches: 9. The CDR3 runs 16 residues. CDR1 is SGHNT, CDR2 YYREEE, per germline (reference sequence). CDR3 coding DNA: TGTGCCAGCAGCTTGAGTAGCGGGAGTGTGTGGGAGACCCAGTACTTC. This encodes CASSLSSGSVWETQYF.

About this clonotype itself: As the CDR3 is not closed by the conserved phenylalanine or tryptophan, this likely results from a read error. This rearrangement joins TRBV4-1 to TRBJ1-1, with D hard to call. This CDR3 contains 15 residues. Germline-derived CDR1 and CDR2 are MGHRA and YSYEKL. In DNA form, the CDR3 reads TGCGCCAGCACCCAAGATAGCCGCCAAGGCACTGAAGCTTTCCTT. Its translation is CASTQDSRQGTEAFL.